This TCR beta chain was documented in a study of T cells in Graves' hyperthyroidism and ophthalmopathy. Study summary: Prior to any treatment, at the point of initial diagnosis, peripheral blood was collected.

Researchers amplified the TCR beta CDR3 regions from RNA transcripts. The HTBI primer set drove a first-round RT-PCR of the TCR CDR3. TCRdb reprocessed the multiplex PCR reads with MiXCR, giving one entry per CDR3 protein. Among roughly 350,000 distinct CDR3 sequences listed, approximately 14% were seen once. With regard to this clonotype: A much larger clone differs by one base, so this may be a read error.

Per germline, CDR1 SGDLS and CDR2 YYNGEE. This CDR3 is 14 amino acids long. The source is a woman in her 40s with Graves' ophthalmopathy. The V gene is TRBV9, the J gene TRBJ2-7; D gene unclear. Source material: blood. The CDR3 nucleotides read TGTGCCAGCGGCGTAGAAGAAGGTTCCTACGAGCAGTACTTC. This sequence encodes CASGVEEGSYEQYF.